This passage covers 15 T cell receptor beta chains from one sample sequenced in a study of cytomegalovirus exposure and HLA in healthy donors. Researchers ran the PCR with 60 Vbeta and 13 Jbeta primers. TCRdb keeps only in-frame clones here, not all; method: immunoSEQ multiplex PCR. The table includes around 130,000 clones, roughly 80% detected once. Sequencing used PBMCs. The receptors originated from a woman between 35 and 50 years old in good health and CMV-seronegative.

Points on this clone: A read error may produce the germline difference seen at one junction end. The CDR3 nucleotides are TGCTCCAGCAGCCAGAGCACAGCCCTTAACTATGGCTACACCTTC. Protein sequence: CSSSQSTALNYGYTF. The rearrangement links TRBV4-3 to TRBJ1-2; D unclear. This CDR3 has 15 residues. Germline CDR1 LGHNA, CDR2 YSLEER.

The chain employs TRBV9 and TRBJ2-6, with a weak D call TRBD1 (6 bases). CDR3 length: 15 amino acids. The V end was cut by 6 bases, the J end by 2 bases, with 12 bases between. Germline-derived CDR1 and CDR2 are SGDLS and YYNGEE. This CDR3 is CASTTGFPGANVLTF. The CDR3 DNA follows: TGTGCCAGCACTACAGGGTTCCCTGGGGCCAACGTCCTGACTTTC.

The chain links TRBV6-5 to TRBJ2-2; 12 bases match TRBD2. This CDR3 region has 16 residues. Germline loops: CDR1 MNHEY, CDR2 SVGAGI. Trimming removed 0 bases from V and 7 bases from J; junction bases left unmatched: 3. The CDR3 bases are TGTGCCAGCAGTTACTCGACTAGCGGGAGAGGCGGGGAGCTGTTTTTT. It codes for CASSYSTSGRGGELFF.

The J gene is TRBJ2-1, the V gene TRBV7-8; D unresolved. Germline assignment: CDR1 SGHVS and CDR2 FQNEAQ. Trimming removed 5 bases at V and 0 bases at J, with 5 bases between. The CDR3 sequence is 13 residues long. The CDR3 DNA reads TGTGCCAGCAGCCCCAGCTCCTACAATGAGCAGTTCTTC. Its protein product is CASSPSSYNEQFF.

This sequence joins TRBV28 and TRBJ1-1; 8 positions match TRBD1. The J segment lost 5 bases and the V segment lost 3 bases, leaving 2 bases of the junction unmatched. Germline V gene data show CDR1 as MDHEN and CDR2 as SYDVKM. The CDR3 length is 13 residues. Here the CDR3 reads CASSFWTGTEAFF. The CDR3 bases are TGTGCCAGCAGTTTCTGGACAGGGACTGAAGCTTTCTTT.

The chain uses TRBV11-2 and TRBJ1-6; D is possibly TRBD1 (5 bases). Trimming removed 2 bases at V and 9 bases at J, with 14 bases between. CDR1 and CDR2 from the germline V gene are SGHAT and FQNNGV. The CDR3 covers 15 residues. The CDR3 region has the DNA TGTGCCAGCAGCTTATATCAGGGTACCGGTTCACCCCTCCACTTT. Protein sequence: CASSLYQGTGSPLHF.

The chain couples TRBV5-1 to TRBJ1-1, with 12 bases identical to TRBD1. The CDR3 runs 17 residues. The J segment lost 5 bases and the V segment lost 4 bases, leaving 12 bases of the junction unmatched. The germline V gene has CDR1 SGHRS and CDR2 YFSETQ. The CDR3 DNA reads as TGCGCCAGCAGCAGCGGGACAGGGGGCGAGGGCGAAACTGAAGCTTTCTTT. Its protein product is CASSSGTGGEGETEAFF.

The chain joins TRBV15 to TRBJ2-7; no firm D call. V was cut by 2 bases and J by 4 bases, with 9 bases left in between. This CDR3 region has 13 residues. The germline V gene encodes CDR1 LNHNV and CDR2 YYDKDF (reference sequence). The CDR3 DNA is TGTGCCACCAGCAGATCCCTATCGTACGAGCAGTACTTC. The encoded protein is CATSRSLSYEQYF.

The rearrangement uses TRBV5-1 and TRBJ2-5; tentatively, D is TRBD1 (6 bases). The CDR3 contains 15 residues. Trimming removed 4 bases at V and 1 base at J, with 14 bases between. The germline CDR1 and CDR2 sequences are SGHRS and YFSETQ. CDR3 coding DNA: TGCGCCAGCAGCAAAGGGACACCTTCCCAAGAGACCCAGTACTTC. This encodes CASSKGTPSQETQYF.

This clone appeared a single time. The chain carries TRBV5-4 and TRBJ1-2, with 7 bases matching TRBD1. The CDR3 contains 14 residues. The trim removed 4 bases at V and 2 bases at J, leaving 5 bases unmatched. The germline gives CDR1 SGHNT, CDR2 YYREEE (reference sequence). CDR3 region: CASSPGTANYGYTF. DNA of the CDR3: TGTGCCAGCAGCCCCGGGACAGCAAACTATGGCTACACCTTC.

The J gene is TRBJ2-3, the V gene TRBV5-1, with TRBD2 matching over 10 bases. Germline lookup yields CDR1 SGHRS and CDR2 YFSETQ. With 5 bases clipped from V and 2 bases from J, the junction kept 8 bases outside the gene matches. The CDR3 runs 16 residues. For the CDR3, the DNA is TGCGCCAGCAGTCGGGGGACTAGCGCGATCACAGATACGCAGTATTTT. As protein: CASSRGTSAITDTQYF.

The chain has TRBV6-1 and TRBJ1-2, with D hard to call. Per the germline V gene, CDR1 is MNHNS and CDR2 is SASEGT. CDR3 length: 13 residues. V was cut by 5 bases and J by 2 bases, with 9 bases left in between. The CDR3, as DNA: TGTGCCAGCAGTCCAGGTGCCAACTATGGCTACACCTTC. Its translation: CASSPGANYGYTF.

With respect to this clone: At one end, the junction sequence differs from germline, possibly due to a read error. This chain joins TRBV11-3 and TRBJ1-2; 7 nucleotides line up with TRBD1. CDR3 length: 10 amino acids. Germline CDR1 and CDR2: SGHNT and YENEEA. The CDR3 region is CASTPKGQIF. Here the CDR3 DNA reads TGTGCCAGCACCCCTAAGGGACAGATCTTC.

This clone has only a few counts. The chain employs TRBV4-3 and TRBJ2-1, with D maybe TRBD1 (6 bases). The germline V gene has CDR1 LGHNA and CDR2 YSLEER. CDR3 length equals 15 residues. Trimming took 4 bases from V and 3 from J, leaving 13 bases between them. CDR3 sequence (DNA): TGCGCCAGCAGCCGGTACAGGGTCGGCTACAATGAGCAGTTCTTC. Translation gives CASSRYRVGYNEQFF.

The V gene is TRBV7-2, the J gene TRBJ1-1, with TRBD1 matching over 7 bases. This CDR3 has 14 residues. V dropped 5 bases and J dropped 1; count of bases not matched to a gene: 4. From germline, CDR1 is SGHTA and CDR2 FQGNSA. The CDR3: CASSLGQQNTEAFF. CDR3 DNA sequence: TGTGCCAGCAGCCTGGGACAGCAGAACACTGAAGCTTTCTTT. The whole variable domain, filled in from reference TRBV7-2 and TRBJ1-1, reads GAGVSQSPSNKVTEKGKDVELRCDPISGHTALYWYRQSLGQGLEFLIYFQGNSAPDKSGLPSDRFSAERTGGSVSTLTIQRTQQEDSAVYLCASSLGQQNTEAFFGQGTRLTVV.